This T cell receptor (beta chain) was captured by sequencing in a study of PD-L1 blockade in urothelial cancer. Whole-study results and caveats: Durable benefit accompanied greater 3-week expansion of tumor-associated blood clones.

Repertoires were generated with immunoSEQ multiplex PCR, while TCRdb's copy carries only in-frame clones and drops some. The profile shows roughly 87,000 clones, 89% of them singletons. In germline, CDR1 is SGHDT, CDR2 YYEEEE. The V and J ends lost 1 base and 6 bases respectively, with 10 bases between them. This CDR3 has 13 amino acids. Time point reported: pretreatment peripheral blood. Turning to this clone: The antigen is unknown.

The rearrangement links TRBV5-6 to TRBJ1-2; weak D call: TRBD1 (5 bases). The sequence was obtained from a woman older than 75 with urothelial cancer. This specimen was PBMCs, taken around atezolizumab (anti-PD-L1) treatment. The CDR3 DNA follows: TGTGCCAGCAGCTTGAGGGGAAGACATGGCTACACCTTC. Translating it yields CASSLRGRHGYTF.